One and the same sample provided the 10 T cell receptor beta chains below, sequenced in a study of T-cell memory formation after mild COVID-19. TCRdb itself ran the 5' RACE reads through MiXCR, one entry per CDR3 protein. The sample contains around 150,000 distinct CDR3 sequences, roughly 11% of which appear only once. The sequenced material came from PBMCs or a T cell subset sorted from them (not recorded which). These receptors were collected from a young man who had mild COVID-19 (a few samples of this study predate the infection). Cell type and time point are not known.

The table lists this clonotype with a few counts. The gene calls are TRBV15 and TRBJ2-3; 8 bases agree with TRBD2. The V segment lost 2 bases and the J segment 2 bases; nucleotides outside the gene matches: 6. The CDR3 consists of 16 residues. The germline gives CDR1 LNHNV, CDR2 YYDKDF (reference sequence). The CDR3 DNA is TGTGCCACCAGCAGATTGTTAGCGGGGTCCACAGATACGCAGTATTTT. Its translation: CATSRLLAGSTDTQYF.

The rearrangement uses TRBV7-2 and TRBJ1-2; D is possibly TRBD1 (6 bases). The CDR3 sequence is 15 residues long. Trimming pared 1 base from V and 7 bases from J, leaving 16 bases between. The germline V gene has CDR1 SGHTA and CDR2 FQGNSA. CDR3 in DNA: TGTGCCAGCAGCTTAGATAGCGGCGGACAGCGTGGCTACACCTTC. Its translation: CASSLDSGGQRGYTF.

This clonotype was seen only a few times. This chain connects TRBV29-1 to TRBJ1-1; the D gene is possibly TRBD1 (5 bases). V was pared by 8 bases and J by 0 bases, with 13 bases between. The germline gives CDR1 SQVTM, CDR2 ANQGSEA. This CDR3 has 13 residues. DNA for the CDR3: TGCAGCCACCGCCGGACAATGAACACTGAAGCTTTCTTT. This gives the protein CSHRRTMNTEAFF.

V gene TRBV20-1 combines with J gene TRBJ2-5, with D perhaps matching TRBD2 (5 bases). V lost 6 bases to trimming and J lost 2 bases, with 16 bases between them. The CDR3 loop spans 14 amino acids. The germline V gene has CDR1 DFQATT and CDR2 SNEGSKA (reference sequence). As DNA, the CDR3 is TGCAGTGCCCGGACCTATAGCGCTCAAGAGACCCAGTACTTC. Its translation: CSARTYSAQETQYF.

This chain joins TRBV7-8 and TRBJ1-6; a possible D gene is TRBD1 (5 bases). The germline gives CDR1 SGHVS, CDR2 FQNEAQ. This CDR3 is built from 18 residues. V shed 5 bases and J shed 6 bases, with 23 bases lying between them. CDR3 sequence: CASSPLIGAVKRNSPLHF. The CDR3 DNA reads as TGTGCCAGCAGCCCCCTCATCGGGGCAGTAAAGCGTAATTCACCCCTCCACTTT. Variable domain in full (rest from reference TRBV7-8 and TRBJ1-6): GAGVSQSPRYKVAKRGQDVALRCDPISGHVSLFWYQQALGQGPEFLTYFQNEAQLDKSGLPSDRFFAERPEGSVSTLKIQRTQQEDSAVYLCASSPLIGAVKRNSPLHFGNGTRLTVT.

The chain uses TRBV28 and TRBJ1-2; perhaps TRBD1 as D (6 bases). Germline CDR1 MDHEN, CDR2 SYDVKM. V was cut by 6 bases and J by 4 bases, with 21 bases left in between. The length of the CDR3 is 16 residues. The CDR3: CASRVGGGSFGYGYTF. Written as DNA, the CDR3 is TGTGCCAGCAGGGTAGGCGGGGGCTCATTTGGCTATGGCTACACCTTC.

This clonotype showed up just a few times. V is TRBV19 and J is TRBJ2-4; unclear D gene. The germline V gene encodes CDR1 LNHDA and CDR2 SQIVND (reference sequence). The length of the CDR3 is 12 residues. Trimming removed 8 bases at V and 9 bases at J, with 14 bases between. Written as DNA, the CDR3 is TGTGCCAGTCCTTTTTCTATGAGCATTCAGTACTTC. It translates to CASPFSMSIQYF.

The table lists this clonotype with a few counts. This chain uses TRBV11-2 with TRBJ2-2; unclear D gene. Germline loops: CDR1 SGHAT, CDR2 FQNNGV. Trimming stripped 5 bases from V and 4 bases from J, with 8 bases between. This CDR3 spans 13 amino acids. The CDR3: CASSRSGTGELFF. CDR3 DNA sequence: TGTGCCAGCAGCCGCTCCGGCACCGGGGAGCTGTTTTTT.

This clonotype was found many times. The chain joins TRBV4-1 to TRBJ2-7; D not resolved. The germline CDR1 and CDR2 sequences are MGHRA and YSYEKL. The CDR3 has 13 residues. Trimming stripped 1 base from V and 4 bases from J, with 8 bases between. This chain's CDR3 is CASSQVSRYEQYF. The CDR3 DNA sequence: TGCGCCAGCAGCCAAGTTTCACGGTACGAGCAGTACTTC.

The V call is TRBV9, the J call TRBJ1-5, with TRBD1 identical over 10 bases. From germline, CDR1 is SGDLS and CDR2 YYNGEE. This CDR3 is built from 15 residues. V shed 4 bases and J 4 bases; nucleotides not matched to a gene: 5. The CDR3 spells CASSQTGGGNQPQHF. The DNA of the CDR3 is TGTGCCAGCAGCCAGACAGGGGGCGGTAATCAGCCCCAGCATTTT.